Below are 21 T cell receptor beta chains sequenced from a single sample in a study of breast tumors, draining lymph nodes, adjacent tissues. Samples came from axillary lymph nodes draining the breast cancer. TCRdb passed the multiplex PCR reads through MiXCR, listing each CDR3 protein once. This sample has over 130,000 distinct CDR3 sequences; approximately 30% occur once, and the top ten carry 2% to 2.5%. The sequenced material came from axillary lymph node tissue. The receptors shown here come from a female donor with breast cancer. Some clones in this sample may be carry-over from other donors' samples.

At least ten counts were recorded for this clonotype. The chain has TRBV28 and TRBJ2-1; D ambiguous. There are 15 residues in the CDR3. The germline CDR1 and CDR2 sequences are MDHEN and SYDVKM. Deletions cut 2 bases from V and 5 bases from J, with 13 bases between. The CDR3 nucleotides read TGTGCCAGCAGTTTAGGTCAGACCCCAAACAATGAGCAGTTCTTC. This sequence encodes CASSLGQTPNNEQFF.

This clonotype was counted ten times or more. This chain uses TRBV4-3 with TRBJ1-2, with 7 bases matching TRBD1. This CDR3 spans 14 amino acids. Germline V gene lookup returns CDR1 LGHNA and CDR2 YSLEER. The J segment lost 5 bases and the V segment lost 0 bases, leaving 3 bases of the junction unmatched. The DNA of the CDR3 is TGCGCCAGCAGCCAAGACGACAGGGATTATGGCTACACCTTC. It is translated as CASSQDDRDYGYTF.

The chain has TRBV6-1 and TRBJ1-4; 7 bases align to TRBD1. Germline CDR1 MNHNS, CDR2 SASEGT. CDR3 length: 14 amino acids. With V trimmed by 5 bases and J by 7 bases, 7 bases remained unmatched. DNA of the CDR3: TGTGCCAGCAGTTTAAGGGGGCCGGGTGAAAAACTGTTTTTT. It is translated as CASSLRGPGEKLFF.

This clonotype has a handful of counts. Here the CDR3 reads CASSFARNTEAFF. For the CDR3, the DNA is TGTGCCAGCAGCTTCGCGAGGAACACTGAAGCTTTCTTT. The chain links TRBV11-2 to TRBJ1-1; D ambiguous. Per the germline V gene, CDR1 is SGHAT and CDR2 is FQNNGV. This CDR3 comprises 13 residues. V was clipped by 3 bases and J by 1 base, with 6 bases between them.

This clonotype was seen only a few times. The rearrangement links TRBV20-1 to TRBJ2-4, with TRBD2 identical over 11 bases. The CDR3 runs to 17 residues. V was pared by 0 bases and J by 8 bases, with 12 bases of the junction left unmatched. Germline V gives CDR1 DFQATT, CDR2 SNEGSKA (reference sequence). The DNA of the CDR3 is TGCAGTGCTAGAGATTTGGGACTAGCGGCGGGTGTGGACATTCAGTACTTC. This gives the protein CSARDLGLAAGVDIQYF.

This clonotype was seen at least ten times. The gene calls are TRBV7-9 and TRBJ2-3; D is possibly TRBD2 (5 bases). Germline loops: CDR1 SEHNR, CDR2 FQNEAQ (reference sequence). With 5 bases removed from V and 0 bases from J, the gap between germline ends came to 9 bases. The CDR3 has 14 residues. CDR3 residues: CASSSGTSTDTQYF. CDR3 sequence (DNA): TGTGCCAGCAGCAGCGGCACTAGCACAGATACGCAGTATTTT. The full variable domain, completed using reference TRBV7-9 and TRBJ2-3, is DTGVSQNPRHKITKRGQNVTFRCDPISEHNRLYWYRQTLGQGPEFLTYFQNEAQLEKSRLLSDRFSAERPKGSFSTLEIQRTEQGDSAMYLCASSSGTSTDTQYFGPGTRLTVL.

This clonotype was counted many times. The chain is built from TRBV7-2 and TRBJ2-1; D not resolved. There are 13 residues in the CDR3. Germline V gene sequence: CDR1 SGHTA, CDR2 FQGNSA. V was shortened by 3 bases and J by 7 bases, with 10 bases between the two germline ends. Written as DNA, the CDR3 is TGTGCCAGCAGCTTTGGGGTTGGGAATGAGCAGTTCTTC. It is translated as CASSFGVGNEQFF.

The rearrangement joins TRBV6-6 to TRBJ1-1; tentative D call: TRBD1 (5 bases). This CDR3 spans 12 amino acids. In germline, CDR1 is MNHNY, CDR2 SVGAGI (reference sequence). Trimming pared 7 bases from V and 7 bases from J, leaving 13 bases between. The CDR3 nucleotides read TGTGCCAGCACCAACTGGGGGGTTGAAGCTTTCTTT. This encodes CASTNWGVEAFF.

This clonotype has at least ten counts. The rearrangement uses TRBV6-5 and TRBJ1-4; D gene unclear. Germline-derived CDR1 and CDR2 are MNHEY and SVGAGI. V was shortened by 4 bases and J by 11 bases, with 17 bases between the two germline ends. CDR3 length: 14 residues. CDR3 loop: CASSFSPVRRKLFF. The CDR3 DNA reads as TGTGCCAGCAGTTTCTCTCCCGTGCGCCGCAAACTGTTTTTT.

This clonotype has at least ten counts. One base away lies a much larger clone, so this may be a sequencing read error. The CDR3 here is CASSLDRAGTGELFF. CDR3 DNA sequence: TGTGCCAGCAGCCTCGACAGGGCGGGTACCGGGGAGCTGTTTTTT. This chain joins TRBV5-8 and TRBJ2-2, with 7 bases matching TRBD1. The CDR3 loop spans 15 amino acids. CDR1 and CDR2 (germline): SGHTS, YDEGEE. V shed 4 bases, J shed 5 bases, and the junction held 8 bases outside the gene matches.

CDR3 loop: CSARPRDRGSNQPQHF. The DNA for the CDR3 is TGCAGTGCTAGACCCCGGGACAGGGGATCCAATCAGCCCCAGCATTTT. The genes are TRBV20-1 and TRBJ1-5, with 10 positions matching TRBD1. This CDR3 has 16 amino acids. V lost 2 bases, J lost 3 bases, and 7 bases stayed unmatched. Germline loops: CDR1 DFQATT, CDR2 SNEGSKA (reference sequence).

This clonotype has a count of ten or more. The V gene is TRBV11-2, the J gene TRBJ2-1; possibly TRBD2 for D (6 bases). This CDR3 region has 15 residues. V lost 5 bases and J 5 bases, leaving 16 bases between the germline ends. From germline, CDR1 is SGHAT and CDR2 FQNNGV. CDR3: CASSLTTSRNNEQFF. The CDR3 bases are TGTGCCAGCAGCCTTACGACTAGTAGAAACAATGAGCAGTTCTTC.

J is TRBJ2-1 and V is TRBV9; 11 positions match TRBD2. The CDR3 consists of 17 residues. After removal of 0 bases from V and 6 bases from J, the junction contained 8 bases not matched to a gene. Per the germline V gene, CDR1 is SGDLS and CDR2 is YYNGEE. DNA for the CDR3: TGTGCCAGCAGCGTAGATCCGCGGACTAGCGGGCGCAATGAGCAGTTCTTC. Its protein product is CASSVDPRTSGRNEQFF.

V and J are TRBV5-6 and TRBJ2-7, with D maybe TRBD1 (6 bases). V lost 4 bases and J 6 bases, leaving 14 bases between the germline ends. This CDR3 is 13 amino acids long. Per germline, CDR1 SGHDT and CDR2 YYEEEE. This chain's CDR3 is CASSGDTKTEQYF. The CDR3 DNA follows: TGTGCCAGCAGCGGGGACACTAAGACCGAGCAGTACTTC.

For this clonotype: A much larger clone lies a single base off, so this may be a read error. V is TRBV20-1 and J is TRBJ2-2; D could derive from TRBD1 or TRBD2 (5 bases each). Germline loops: CDR1 DFQATT, CDR2 SNEGSKA (reference sequence). CDR3 length: 13 amino acids. V was trimmed by 5 bases and J by 4 bases, leaving 11 bases between them. In nucleotides, the CDR3 is TGCAGTGCTTTGGGGGTGAGCACCGGGGAGCTGTTTTTT. Its translation: CSALGVSTGELFF.

With respect to this clonotype: This may arise from a read error, as a much more abundant clone is one base away. This chain joins TRBV27 and TRBJ1-4; 8 bases match TRBD1. Per the germline V gene, CDR1 is MNHEY and CDR2 is SMNVEV (reference sequence). The CDR3 sequence is 15 residues long. CDR3 nucleotide sequence: TGTGCCAGCACCCGACAGGGGAGGTCTAATGAAAAACTGGTTTTT. Translated: CASTRQGRSNEKLVF. Together with reference TRBV27 and TRBJ1-4, the CDR3 gives the full variable domain: EAQVTQNPRYLITVTGKKLTVTCSQNMNHEYMSWYRQDPGLGLRQIYYSMNVEVTDKGDVPEGYKVSRKEKRNFPLILESPSPNQTSLYFCASTRQGRSNEKLVFGSGTQLSVL.

The rearrangement joins TRBV7-2 to TRBJ2-3; 13 nucleotides line up with TRBD2. CDR1 SGHTA and CDR2 FQGNSA come from the germline V gene. This CDR3 region has 16 residues. Germline trimming cut 5 bases from V and 6 bases from J; bases unmatched to any gene: 8. Written as DNA, the CDR3 is TGTGCCAGCAGCCCTGGGACTAGCGGGGACCTCGATACGCAGTATTTT. Its translation: CASSPGTSGDLDTQYF. Combining the CDR3 with reference TRBV7-2 and TRBJ2-3 gives the whole variable domain GAGVSQSPSNKVTEKGKDVELRCDPISGHTALYWYRQSLGQGLEFLIYFQGNSAPDKSGLPSDRFSAERTGGSVSTLTIQRTQQEDSAVYLCASSPGTSGDLDTQYFGPGTRLTVL.

The V call is TRBV10-3, the J call TRBJ1-1; D uncertain. CDR1 is ENHRY, CDR2 SYGVKD, per germline. The CDR3 spans 13 residues. Trimming cost V 8 bases and J 1 base, with 11 bases left between them. Here the CDR3 reads CAIRRRENTEAFF. As DNA, the CDR3 is TGTGCCATCCGTCGGCGGGAGAACACTGAAGCTTTCTTT.

The table lists this clonotype with many counts. A much larger clone differs from this one at a single base, so this may be a read error. The CDR3 does not close with the conserved phenylalanine or tryptophan, likely indicating a read error. The V and J genes are TRBV9 and TRBJ1-2, with D uncertain. V was pared by 0 bases and J by 4 bases, with 7 bases between. CDR1 is SGDLS and CDR2 is YYNGEE in the germline V gene. This CDR3 comprises 13 residues. The CDR3 is CASSVVSSYGYTS. CDR3 nucleotide sequence: TGTGCCAGCAGCGTAGTTTCCAGCTATGGCTACACCTCC.

This clonotype was detected ten times or more. The genes are TRBV7-2 and TRBJ2-7; D is perhaps TRBD1 or TRBD2 (5 bases each). Germline CDR1 and CDR2: SGHTA and FQGNSA. The CDR3 length is 14 residues. With 0 bases removed from V and 3 bases from J, the gap between germline ends came to 9 bases. CDR3: CASSLAGDLYEQYV. In DNA, the CDR3 is TGTGCCAGCAGCTTAGCGGGGGACCTCTACGAGCAGTACGTC.

This clonotype was found many times. This chain joins TRBV3-1 and TRBJ2-3; 12 positions agree with TRBD2. Germline loops: CDR1 LGHDT, CDR2 YNNKEL (reference sequence). Trimming removed 4 bases from V and 2 bases from J; junction bases left unmatched: 7. The CDR3 runs 17 residues. Here the CDR3 DNA reads TGTGCCAGCAGCCTCCGACTAGCGGGGGCCGCCACAGATACGCAGTATTTT. Amino acid sequence: CASSLRLAGAATDTQYF.